What follows is one T cell receptor beta chain and its context. The target antigen is unknown. The sample belongs to a study of cytomegalovirus exposure and HLA in healthy donors. Study conclusions and caveats: Within an earlier analysis, most TCR beta V segments proved productive either about 87% or about 30% of the time. The study assumed roughly uniform donor sequencing depth for presence/absence analyses.

Regarding donors, all were healthy bone marrow donors. Donors were nominally healthy when sampled, though unrecorded immune exposures were likely. CDR3 size: 15 residues. Germline assignment: CDR1 LNHDA and CDR2 SQIVND (reference sequence). V was pared by 2 bases and J by 0 bases, with 4 bases of the junction left unmatched. The PCR contained 60 Vbeta and 13 Jbeta primers. The data were produced by immunoSEQ multiplex PCR, yet TCRdb's version contains in-frame clones alone and is incomplete. The sample includes some 160,000 clones, 80% of them seen just once. The sample consisted of PBMCs. The receptor comes from a man aged 40-49 years in good health and CMV-seronegative. The V call is TRBV19, the J call TRBJ2-7; TRBD2 aligns across 7 bases. CDR3 DNA: TGTGCCAGTAGTATATTTGCGGGAGTCTCCTACGAGCAGTACTTC. This codes for CASSIFAGVSYEQYF.